These 17 T cell receptor beta chains originate from one sample sequenced in a study of blood T cells in healthy people across ages. Through a sample-barcoded 5' primer and a J-beta primer mix, a second PCR was run for 7 to 11 cycles. Using its own MiXCR run on the 5' RACE reads, TCRdb lists one record per CDR3 protein. The sample has 600,000 to 850,000 distinct CDR3 sequences, approximately 25% seen once. These sequences were also reported in another study, on T cells of mothers and their children.

Sequencing was carried out using blood. Receptors were obtained from a boy younger than 18 in good health.

This chain connects TRBV2 to TRBJ1-6, with TRBD1 as a possible D gene (6 bases). V lost 6 bases, J lost 9 bases, and 12 bases lay in between. Looked up from germline, CDR1 is SNHLY and CDR2 is FYNNEI. CDR3 length: 13 amino acids. CDR3 sequence reads: CASRDSSVSPLHF. CDR3 nucleotides: TGTGCCAGCAGGGACAGCTCGGTTTCACCCCTCCACTTT. Looking up the rest from reference TRBV2 and TRBJ1-6 gives the full variable domain: EPEVTQTPSHQVTQMGQEVILRCVPISNHLYFYWYRQILGQKVEFLVSFYNNEISEKSEIFDDQFSVERPDGSNFTLKIRSTKLEDSAMYFCASRDSSVSPLHFGNGTRLTVT.

CDR3 residues: CATSDHDRKEQFF. The CDR3 DNA follows: TGTGCCACCAGTGATCACGACAGGAAAGAGCAGTTCTTC. This rearrangement joins TRBV24-1 to TRBJ2-5, with D maybe TRBD1 (6 bases). The DNA end favors TRBJ2-1, so the J call may be wrong. The CDR3 sequence is 13 residues long. The germline CDR1 and CDR2 sequences are KGHDR and SFDVKD.

The sample holds a few counts of this clonotype. The gene calls are TRBV25-1 and TRBJ1-2; D remains ambiguous. Germline CDR1 MGHDK, CDR2 SYGVNS. This CDR3 contains 14 residues. V was trimmed by 1 base and J by 3 bases, leaving 9 bases between them. CDR3 bases: TGTGCCAGCAGTGAATTAGGGAGTTACTATGGCTACACCTTC. It codes for CASSELGSYYGYTF.

The chain recombines TRBV6-2 or TRBV6-3 with TRBJ1-3; possibly TRBD1 for D (6 bases). The V end was cut by 9 bases, the J end by 0 bases, with 12 bases between. This CDR3 is built from 14 residues. CDR1 is MNHEY and CDR2 is SVGEGT in the germline V gene. The CDR3 bases are TGTGCCAGTACAGGGCTTCTCTCTGGAAACACCATATATTTT. Translation: CASTGLLSGNTIYF.

The chain has TRBV15 and TRBJ1-2; a possible D gene is TRBD1 (5 bases). The CDR3 is made up of 14 amino acids. The V end lost 0 bases, the J end lost 4 bases, and 9 bases lay between the germline ends. Looked up from germline, CDR1 is LNHNV and CDR2 is YYDKDF (reference sequence). The CDR3 protein is CATSREGESYGYTF. The CDR3 bases are TGTGCCACCAGCAGAGAGGGGGAATCCTATGGCTACACCTTC. The full variable domain, with the rest looked up from reference TRBV15 and TRBJ1-2, is DAMVIQNPRYQVTQFGKPVTLSCSQTLNHNVMYWYQQKSSQAPKLLFHYYDKDFNNEADTPDNFQSRRPNTSFCFLDIRSPGLGDTAMYLCATSREGESYGYTFGSGTRLTVV.

The rearrangement uses TRBV7-9 and TRBJ1-5; 9 nucleotides agree with TRBD1. V lost 5 bases, J lost 8 bases, and 7 bases stayed unmatched. The CDR3 length is 14 residues. Germline V gene sequence: CDR1 SEHNR, CDR2 FQNEAQ (reference sequence). The CDR3 DNA reads as TGTGCCAGCAGCGCACCCGGACAGGGGAAGCCCCAGCATTTT. It specifies CASSAPGQGKPQHF.

The J gene is TRBJ2-5, the V gene TRBV7-9; unclear D gene. The assigned J gene may be wrong: the sequence end matches TRBJ2-1 better. The CDR3 is 13 amino acids. The germline CDR1 and CDR2 sequences are SEHNR and FQNEAQ (reference sequence). The CDR3 coding sequence is TGTGCCAGCAGCCCCGCGGCGTTCAATGAGCAGTTCTTC. Its translation: CASSPAAFNEQFF.

This clonotype was seen a few times. This chain connects TRBV25-1 to TRBJ1-4; D is ambiguous. V was clipped by 4 bases and J by 2 bases, with 11 bases between them. Germline loops: CDR1 MGHDK, CDR2 SYGVNS. CDR3 length: 15 residues. CDR3 region: CASSAYQRTNEKLFF. The CDR3 nucleotides are TGTGCCAGCAGTGCGTATCAACGGACTAATGAAAAACTGTTTTTT.

This clonotype was counted between two and nine times. The J gene is TRBJ2-2, the V gene TRBV14, with 8 positions matching TRBD1. J lost 5 bases, V lost 5 bases, and 4 bases had no gene match. The germline V gene encodes CDR1 SGHDN and CDR2 FVKESK. This CDR3 comprises 14 residues. CDR3 in amino acids: CASSKRQGTGELFF. The CDR3 DNA sequence: TGTGCCAGCAGCAAAAGACAGGGGACCGGGGAGCTGTTTTTT. The entire variable domain, with the rest obtained from reference TRBV14 and TRBJ2-2, is as follows: EAGVTQFPSHSVIEKGQTVTLRCDPISGHDNLYWYRRVMGKEIKFLLHFVKESKQDESGMPNNRFLAERTGGTYSTLKVQPAELEDSGVYFCASSKRQGTGELFFGEGSRLTVL.

The V and J genes are TRBV6-5 and TRBJ2-5; D is undetermined. The CDR3 runs to 14 residues. CDR1 is MNHEY, CDR2 SVGAGI, per germline. Trimming took 0 bases from V and 9 from J, leaving 14 bases between them. DNA for the CDR3: TGTGCCAGCAGTTACTCCGTTGGGCACAATGCCCAGTACTTC. Protein product: CASSYSVGHNAQYF.

This clonotype was seen only a few times. This chain links TRBV5-4 with TRBJ1-5, with D hard to call. The CDR3 length is 13 residues. The V end lost 0 bases, the J end lost 6 bases, and 7 bases lay between the germline ends. The germline CDR1 and CDR2 sequences are SGHNT and YYREEE (reference sequence). Written as DNA, the CDR3 is TGTGCCAGCAGCTTGGTTCCTGGTCAGCCCCAGCATTTT. Residues: CASSLVPGQPQHF.

This clonotype was seen a few times. The chain joins TRBV29-1 to TRBJ2-1; D ambiguous. TRBJ2-5 explains the end of the DNA better; the J call may be wrong. Germline V lookup: CDR1 SQVTM, CDR2 ANQGSEA. The CDR3 totals 13 residues. In nucleotides, the CDR3 is TGCAGCGTTGGCCTGACTGATGACGAGACCCAGTACTTC. Translating it yields CSVGLTDDETQYF.

V gene TRBV20-1 combines with J gene TRBJ2-3; 8 bases map to TRBD1. The CDR3 spans 13 residues. With V trimmed by 7 bases and J by 4 bases, 7 bases remained unmatched. CDR1 is DFQATT, CDR2 SNEGSKA, per germline (reference sequence). In nucleotides, the CDR3 is TGCAGTGTCACAGGGGGTACGGCAGATACGCAGTATTTT. It codes for CSVTGGTADTQYF.

This clonotype was counted only a few times. The rearrangement joins TRBV6-1 to TRBJ2-7; no reliable D call. The germline V gene has CDR1 MNHNS and CDR2 SASEGT. CDR3 size: 12 residues. Trimming shortened V by 2 bases and J by 6 bases, and 8 bases separated the two germline ends. The CDR3 sequence is CASSELVSEQYF. CDR3 bases: TGTGCCAGCAGTGAATTAGTGAGCGAGCAGTACTTC.

The rearrangement links TRBV12-3 or TRBV12-4 to TRBJ1-1; 7 positions agree with TRBD1. The CDR3 covers 16 residues. Losses at the gene ends were 6 bases for V and 0 bases for J; bases not matched to a gene: 10. CDR3 nucleotides: TGTGCCAGCAGCAAACGGGACAGCTGGATGAACACTGAAGCTTTCTTT. It yields the protein CASSKRDSWMNTEAFF.

A few counts support this clonotype. The V call is TRBV7-2, the J call TRBJ2-4; D unresolved. V was pared by 2 bases and J by 8 bases, with 10 bases between. This CDR3 comprises 13 residues. Germline CDR1 SGHTA, CDR2 FQGNSA. The chain's CDR3 is CASSLRDNYIQYF. As DNA, the CDR3 is TGTGCCAGCAGCTTACGCGACAACTACATTCAGTACTTC.

This clonotype was seen a few times. CDR3 loop: CASSVNRDSYEQYF. CDR3 nucleotides: TGTGCCAGCAGCGTAAACAGAGACTCCTACGAGCAGTACTTC. V gene TRBV7-3 combines with J gene TRBJ2-7; D unclear. From germline, CDR1 is SGHTA and CDR2 FQGTGA. The CDR3 is made up of 14 amino acids. V dropped 5 bases and J dropped 0 bases, with 11 bases sitting between them.